A single sample is the source of the 19 T cell receptor beta chains below, sequenced in a study of shared clonotypes between healthy human individuals. The table came from immunoSEQ multiplex PCR; TCRdb's copy has only in-frame clones and leaves some out. Of roughly 760,000 clones in the sample, under 80% are singletons; the top ten hold under 2%. The material sequenced was memory CD4+ T cells sorted from blood. Subset described: CD45RA-negative fraction. These receptors originate from a woman younger than 45 in good health.

J is TRBJ2-2 and V is TRBV5-4, with D unresolved. This CDR3 region has 17 residues. V gave up 5 bases and J gave up 2 bases, with 19 bases separating them. The V gene's germline CDR1 is SGHNT and CDR2 YYREEE (reference sequence). Written as DNA, the CDR3 is TGTGCCAGCAGTGATGCCCCGGACGGTCTCAACACCGGGGAGCTGTTTTTT. Translated, it gives CASSDAPDGLNTGELFF.

The count of this clone is one. The J gene is TRBJ1-1, the V gene TRBV7-9; possibly TRBD1 for D (5 bases). This CDR3 is built from 13 residues. Trimming shortened V by 7 bases and J by 5 bases, and 14 bases separated the two germline ends. Germline V CDR1 and CDR2: SEHNR, FQNEAQ (reference sequence). The DNA of the CDR3 is TGTGCCAGCATAGGCAGGGAAGGAACTGAAGCTTTCTTT. Translated, it gives CASIGREGTEAFF.

The rearrangement uses TRBV5-1 and TRBJ1-2; 7 positions agree with TRBD1. The CDR3 sequence is 15 residues long. The junction had 6 bases not matched to a gene; V was cut back by 2 bases and J by 2 bases. Germline V gene lookup returns CDR1 SGHRS and CDR2 YFSETQ. The CDR3 sequence: CASSFQRDSNYGYTF. CDR3 in DNA: TGCGCCAGCAGCTTTCAGAGGGACAGCAACTATGGCTACACCTTC.

The rearrangement links TRBV2 to TRBJ1-1; D is unclear. V was clipped by 7 bases and J by 0 bases, with 9 bases between them. Germline assignment: CDR1 SNHLY and CDR2 FYNNEI. The CDR3 is made up of 13 amino acids. Written as DNA, the CDR3 is TGTGCCAGCATACTTCGGATGAACACTGAAGCTTTCTTT. This sequence encodes CASILRMNTEAFF.

This clone appeared a few times. The chain has TRBV7-3 and TRBJ2-2, with D perhaps assigned TRBD1 or TRBD2 (5 bases each). Trimming pared 6 bases from V and 7 bases from J, leaving 18 bases between. The CDR3 is 15 amino acids. Germline values: CDR1 SGHTA, CDR2 FQGTGA. The CDR3 DNA reads as TGTGCCAGCAGGATGGGACCGACTCAAGGCGGGGAGCTGTTTTTT. Amino acids: CASRMGPTQGGELFF.

The chain joins TRBV27 to TRBJ1-1; tentatively, D is TRBD1 (5 bases). Per germline, CDR1 MNHEY and CDR2 SMNVEV (reference sequence). Trimming took 3 bases from V and 4 from J, leaving 18 bases between them. The CDR3 is 16 residues long. CDR3 nucleotide sequence: TGTGCCAGCAGTTTTCGGCAGGGTGTTTCATCCACTGAAGCTTTCTTT. Translation: CASSFRQGVSSTEAFF.

This chain's CDR3 is CASSRRDISTEAFF. CDR3 nucleotides: TGTGCCAGCAGCAGAAGGGACATATCCACTGAAGCTTTCTTT. The J gene is TRBJ1-1, the V gene TRBV6-5; D is possibly TRBD1 (6 bases). The CDR3 contains 14 residues. The V end lost 6 bases, the J end lost 4 bases, and 15 bases lay between the germline ends. From germline, CDR1 is MNHEY and CDR2 SVGAGI.

The chain couples TRBV28 to TRBJ1-5, with D possibly being TRBD1 (5 bases). The germline V gene encodes CDR1 MDHEN and CDR2 SYDVKM. The ends were cut back, 2 bases at V and 7 bases at J, with 12 bases in the middle. The CDR3 spans 14 residues. The CDR3 DNA follows: TGTGCCAGCAGTTTAGGGGCGGGGAGGCAGCCCCAGCATTTT. Amino acids: CASSLGAGRQPQHF.

This chain uses TRBV28 with TRBJ1-2; 9 bases map to TRBD1. Germline V gene data show CDR1 as MDHEN and CDR2 as SYDVKM. V lost 11 bases and J lost 9; bases outside the gene matches: 16. CDR3 length: 14 residues. CDR3 region: CASEPRDRVFSYTF. CDR3 DNA sequence: TGTGCCTCCGAACCTCGGGACAGGGTCTTTAGCTACACCTTC.

The chain has TRBV4-2 and TRBJ2-3; 9 bases line up with TRBD2. V was clipped by 1 base and J by 2 bases; unmatched bases: 4. This CDR3 contains 16 residues. In germline, CDR1 is LGHNA, CDR2 YNFKEQ. CDR3 protein: CASSQGLAGHTDTQYF. As DNA, the CDR3 is TGTGCCAGCAGCCAAGGGCTAGCGGGGCACACAGATACGCAGTATTTT.

The chain has TRBV6-5 and TRBJ2-3, with D perhaps given as TRBD1 or TRBD2 (5 bases each). V shed 2 bases and J shed 1 base, with 7 bases lying between them. Germline V CDR1 and CDR2: MNHEY, SVGAGI. This CDR3 contains 14 residues. The CDR3 DNA reads as TGTGCCAGCAGTTACCGGGACGGCACAGATACGCAGTATTTT. It yields the protein CASSYRDGTDTQYF.

The table lists this clone with a few counts. The chain employs TRBV19 and TRBJ1-5; unclear D gene. CDR3 size: 14 residues. Germline lookup yields CDR1 LNHDA and CDR2 SQIVND (reference sequence). The germline V and J ends were trimmed by 2 bases and 3 bases, with 8 bases remaining between them. CDR3 loop: CASSINSDNQPQHF. CDR3 sequence (DNA): TGTGCCAGTAGTATAAACAGTGACAATCAGCCCCAGCATTTT.

The rearrangement uses TRBV7-3 and TRBJ2-7; the match to TRBD2 covers 11 bases. The CDR3 length is 14 residues. Germline lookup yields CDR1 SGHTA and CDR2 FQGTGA. Unmatched junction bases numbered 2, after V lost 5 bases and J lost 2 bases. CDR3 residues: CASSLAGGTYEQYF. DNA for the CDR3: TGTGCCAGCAGCCTAGCGGGAGGTACCTACGAGCAGTACTTC.

This clone has more than one count but fewer than ten. V gene TRBV19 combines with J gene TRBJ1-4, with TRBD1 as a possible D gene (6 bases). V dropped 4 bases and J dropped 8 bases, with 17 bases sitting between them. This CDR3 region has 15 residues. Germline values: CDR1 LNHDA, CDR2 SQIVND (reference sequence). CDR3 DNA: TGTGCCAGTAGTACCTCCGGGACACTGGGGGAAAAACTGTTTTTT. Protein sequence: CASSTSGTLGEKLFF. The full variable domain, with the rest looked up from reference TRBV19 and TRBJ1-4, is DGGITQSPKYLFRKEGQNVTLSCEQNLNHDAMYWYRQDPGQGLRLIYYSQIVNDFQKGDIAEGYSVSREKKESFPLTVTSAQKNPTAFYLCASSTSGTLGEKLFFGSGTQLSVL.

The chain uses TRBV19 and TRBJ2-7; D gene uncertain. The CDR3 runs 13 residues. The V and J ends lost 8 bases and 2 bases respectively, with 13 bases between them. Germline values: CDR1 LNHDA, CDR2 SQIVND (reference sequence). This chain's CDR3 is CASGPHGAYEQYF. The CDR3 DNA sequence: TGTGCCAGTGGACCGCATGGGGCCTACGAGCAGTACTTC.

V gene TRBV19 combines with J gene TRBJ2-6; D ambiguous. V shed 5 bases and J shed 0 bases, with 23 bases lying between them. The CDR3 extends over 20 amino acids. Looked up from germline, CDR1 is LNHDA and CDR2 is SQIVND (reference sequence). The CDR3 DNA is TGTGCCAGTAGTTTTTGGACCGCGCGGTTGATGAGCTCTGGGGCCAACGTCCTGACTTTC. This gives the protein CASSFWTARLMSSGANVLTF.

V gene TRBV11-3 combines with J gene TRBJ2-2; 11 bases map to TRBD2. V trimming: 5 bases; J trimming: 5 bases; junction bases outside the gene matches: 4. CDR1 SGHNT and CDR2 YENEEA come from the germline V gene. The CDR3 sequence is 15 residues long. Written as DNA, the CDR3 is TGTGCCAGCAGCCCCGGACTAGCGGGTACCGGGGAGCTGTTTTTT. Amino acids: CASSPGLAGTGELFF.

The chain's CDR3 is CASSLVPTDSGANVLTF. The DNA of the CDR3 is TGCGCCAGCAGCTTGGTCCCAACAGACTCTGGGGCCAACGTCCTGACTTTC. The rearrangement links TRBV5-1 to TRBJ2-6; no reliable D call. V dropped 0 bases and J dropped 0 bases, with 10 bases sitting between them. Germline V gives CDR1 SGHRS, CDR2 YFSETQ. The CDR3 consists of 17 residues.

J is TRBJ1-5 and V is TRBV7-2; the D is unclear. V shed 6 bases and J shed 5 bases, with 14 bases lying between them. Germline assignment: CDR1 SGHTA and CDR2 FQGNSA. The CDR3 sequence is 14 residues long. The CDR3: CASSPRGRDQPQHF. CDR3 DNA: TGTGCCAGCAGTCCTCGAGGGAGGGATCAGCCCCAGCATTTT.